This T cell receptor (beta chain) is drawn from a study of blood T cell repertoires in COVID-19. The germline gives CDR1 MNHNY, CDR2 SVGAGI (reference sequence). This CDR3 has 12 residues. Trimming at V came to 7 bases and at J to 6 bases, leaving 5 bases not matched to a gene. Study processing details: Nucleated cell counts were estimated from reference gene primer amplification. Clones were sequenced by immunoSEQ multiplex PCR, and TCRdb holds only the in-frame ones, with some missing. V and J calls and clone size are given by that table; D and trimming were obtained from the DNA. Of 100,000 to 150,000 clones in the sample, 60% to 80% are singletons; the top ten hold around 5.5%.

This clonotype was obtained from a man in his 60s with acute or convalescent COVID-19. This chain connects TRBV6-6 to TRBJ2-7, with TRBD1 identical over 8 bases. What was sequenced was peripheral blood. CDR3 residues: CASKQGGVEQYF. The CDR3 bases are TGTGCCAGCAAACAGGGGGGTGTCGAGCAGTACTTC.